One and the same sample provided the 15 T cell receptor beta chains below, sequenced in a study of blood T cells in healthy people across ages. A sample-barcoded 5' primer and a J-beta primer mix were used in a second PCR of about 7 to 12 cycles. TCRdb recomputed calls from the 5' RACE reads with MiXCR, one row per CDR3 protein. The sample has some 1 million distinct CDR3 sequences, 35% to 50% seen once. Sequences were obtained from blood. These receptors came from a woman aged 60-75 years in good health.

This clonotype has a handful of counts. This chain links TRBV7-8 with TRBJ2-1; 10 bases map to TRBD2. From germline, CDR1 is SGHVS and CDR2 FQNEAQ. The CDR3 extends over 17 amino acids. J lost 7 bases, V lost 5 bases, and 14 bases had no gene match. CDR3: CASSAQKAGGPWNEQFF. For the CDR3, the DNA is TGTGCCAGCAGCGCCCAGAAAGCGGGAGGGCCGTGGAATGAGCAGTTCTTC. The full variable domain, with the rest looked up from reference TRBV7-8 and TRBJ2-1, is GAGVSQSPRYKVAKRGQDVALRCDPISGHVSLFWYQQALGQGPEFLTYFQNEAQLDKSGLPSDRFFAERPEGSVSTLKIQRTQQEDSAVYLCASSAQKAGGPWNEQFFGPGTRLTVL.

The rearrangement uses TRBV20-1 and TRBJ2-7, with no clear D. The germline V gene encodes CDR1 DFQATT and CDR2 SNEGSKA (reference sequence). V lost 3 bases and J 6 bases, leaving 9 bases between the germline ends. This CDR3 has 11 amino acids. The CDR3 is CSASLSSEQYF. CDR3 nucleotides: TGCAGTGCTAGCCTCAGCTCCGAGCAGTACTTC.

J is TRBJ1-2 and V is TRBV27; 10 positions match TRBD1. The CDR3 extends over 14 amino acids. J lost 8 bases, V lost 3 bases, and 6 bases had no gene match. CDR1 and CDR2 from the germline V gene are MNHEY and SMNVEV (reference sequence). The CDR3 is CASSLAGTGAGYTF. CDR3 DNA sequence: TGTGCCAGCAGTTTGGCCGGGACAGGGGCCGGCTACACCTTC.

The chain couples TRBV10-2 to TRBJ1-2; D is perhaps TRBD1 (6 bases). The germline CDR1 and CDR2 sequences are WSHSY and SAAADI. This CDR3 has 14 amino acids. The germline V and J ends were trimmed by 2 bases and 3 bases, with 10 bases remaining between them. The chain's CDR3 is CASSELGAHYGYTF. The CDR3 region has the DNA TGCGCCAGCAGTGAGCTGGGGGCTCACTATGGCTACACCTTC.

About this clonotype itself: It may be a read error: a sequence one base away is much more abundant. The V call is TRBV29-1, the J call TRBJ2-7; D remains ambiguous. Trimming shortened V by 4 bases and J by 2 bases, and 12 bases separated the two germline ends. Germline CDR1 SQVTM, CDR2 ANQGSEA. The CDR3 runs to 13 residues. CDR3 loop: CSVGEDRPYEQYF. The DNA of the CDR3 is TGCAGCGTTGGGGAAGACCGACCCTACGAGCAGTACTTC.

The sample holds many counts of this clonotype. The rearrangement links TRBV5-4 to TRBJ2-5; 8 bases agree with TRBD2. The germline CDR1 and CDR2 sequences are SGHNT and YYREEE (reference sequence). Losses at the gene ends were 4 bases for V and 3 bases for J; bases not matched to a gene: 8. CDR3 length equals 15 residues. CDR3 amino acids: CASSQVSGEKETQYF. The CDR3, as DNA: TGTGCCAGCAGCCAAGTTAGCGGGGAAAAAGAGACCCAGTACTTC.

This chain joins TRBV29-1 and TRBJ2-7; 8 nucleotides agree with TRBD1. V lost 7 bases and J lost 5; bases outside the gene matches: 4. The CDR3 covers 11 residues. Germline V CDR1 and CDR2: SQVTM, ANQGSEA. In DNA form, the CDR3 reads TGCAGCGGCCGGACAGGGAACGAGCAGTACTTC. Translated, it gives CSGRTGNEQYF.

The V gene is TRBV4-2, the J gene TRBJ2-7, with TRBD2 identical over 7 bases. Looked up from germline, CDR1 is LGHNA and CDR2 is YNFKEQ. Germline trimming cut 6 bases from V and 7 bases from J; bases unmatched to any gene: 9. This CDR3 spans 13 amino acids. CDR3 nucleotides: TGTGCCAGCAGACTGACTGGGGGGGGAGAGCAGTACTTC. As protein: CASRLTGGGEQYF.

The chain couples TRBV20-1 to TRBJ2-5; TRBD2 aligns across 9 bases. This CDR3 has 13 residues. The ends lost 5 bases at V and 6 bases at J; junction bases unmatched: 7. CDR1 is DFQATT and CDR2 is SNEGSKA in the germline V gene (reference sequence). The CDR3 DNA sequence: TGCAGTGCTCAAAGGACTAGCGACCAGACCCAGTACTTC. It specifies CSAQRTSDQTQYF.

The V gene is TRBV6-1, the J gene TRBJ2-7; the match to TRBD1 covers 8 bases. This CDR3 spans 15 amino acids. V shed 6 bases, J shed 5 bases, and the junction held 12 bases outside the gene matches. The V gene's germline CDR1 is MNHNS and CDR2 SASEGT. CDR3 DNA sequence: TGTGCCAGCAGACCCCTGACAGGGGCAACTCACGAGCAGTACTTC. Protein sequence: CASRPLTGATHEQYF.

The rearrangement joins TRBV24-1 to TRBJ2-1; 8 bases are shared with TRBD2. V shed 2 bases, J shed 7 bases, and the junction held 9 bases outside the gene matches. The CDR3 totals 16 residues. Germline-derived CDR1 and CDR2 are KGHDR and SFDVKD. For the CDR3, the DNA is TGTGCCACCAGTGATTCAACTAGCGGTATGGGGAATGAGCAGTTCTTC. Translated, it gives CATSDSTSGMGNEQFF.

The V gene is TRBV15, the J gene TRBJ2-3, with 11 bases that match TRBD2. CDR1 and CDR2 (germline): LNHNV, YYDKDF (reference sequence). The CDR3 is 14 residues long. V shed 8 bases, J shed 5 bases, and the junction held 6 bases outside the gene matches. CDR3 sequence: CATRASGRIDTQYF. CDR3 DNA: TGTGCCACCCGCGCTAGCGGGAGGATAGATACGCAGTATTTT. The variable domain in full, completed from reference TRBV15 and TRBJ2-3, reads DAMVIQNPRYQVTQFGKPVTLSCSQTLNHNVMYWYQQKSSQAPKLLFHYYDKDFNNEADTPDNFQSRRPNTSFCFLDIRSPGLGDTAMYLCATRASGRIDTQYFGPGTRLTVL.

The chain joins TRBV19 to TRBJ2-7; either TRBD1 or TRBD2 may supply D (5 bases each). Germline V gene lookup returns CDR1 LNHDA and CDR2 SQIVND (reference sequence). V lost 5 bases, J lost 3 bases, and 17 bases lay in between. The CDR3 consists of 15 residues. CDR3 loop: CASSSRQSGGYEQYF. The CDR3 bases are TGTGCCAGTAGTTCCCGACAGTCAGGAGGCTACGAGCAGTACTTC.

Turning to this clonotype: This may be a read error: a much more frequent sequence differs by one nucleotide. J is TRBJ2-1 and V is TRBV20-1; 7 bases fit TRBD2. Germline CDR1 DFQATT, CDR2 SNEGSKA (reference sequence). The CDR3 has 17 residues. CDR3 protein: CGATRIGTGRTYNEQFF. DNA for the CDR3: TGCGGTGCTACCCGCATCGGTACCGGGAGGACCTACAATGAGCAGTTCTTC.

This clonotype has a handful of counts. The CDR3 is CATSEAGTRGANVLTF. The CDR3 DNA is TGTGCCACCAGCGAAGCAGGGACGAGAGGGGCCAACGTCCTGACTTTC. The chain carries TRBV15 and TRBJ2-6; D is tentatively TRBD1 or TRBD2 (5 bases each). Looked up from germline, CDR1 is LNHNV and CDR2 is YYDKDF (reference sequence). The CDR3 runs to 16 residues. Trimming stripped 5 bases from V and 4 bases from J, with 15 bases between.